This T cell receptor beta chain was sequenced during a study of T cells in localized non-small cell lung cancer. Points from the study as a whole: When the top 100 tumor clones were examined, a median about 60 of them also appeared in the adjacent lung, which was paired and uninvolved.

The protocol was immunoSEQ multiplex PCR, while the TCRdb copy is restricted to in-frame clones and leaves out a portion. The data hold about 92,000 clones, with approximately 91% observed a single time. The CDR3 is 14 amino acids. V was trimmed by 5 bases and J by 0 bases, leaving 11 bases between them. Germline-derived CDR1 and CDR2 are MNHNS and SASEGT. For this clone: What it binds is unknown.

The sequences come from PBMCs, collected before any cancer treatment. The gene calls are TRBV6-1 and TRBJ2-7; a possible D gene is TRBD2 (5 bases). The sequence was collected from a woman between 35 and 70 years old with stage II squamous cell lung carcinoma. The CDR3, as DNA: TGTGCCAGCAGTAACCACGGGGTCTCCTACGAGCAGTACTTC. Translating gives CASSNHGVSYEQYF.